This T cell receptor (beta chain) was obtained from a study of immune cell composition in non-small cell lung cancer. This clone is large by share. The antigen is undetermined. CDR1 and CDR2 (germline): MNHNS, SASEGT. V lost 1 base and J lost 8; bases outside the gene matches: 4. The length of the CDR3 is 14 residues. The data were produced by immunoSEQ multiplex PCR, yet TCRdb's version contains in-frame clones alone and is incomplete. Seen here are some 2,600 clones, 81% observed once, and the top ten hold over 15%. Overall study results and limits: Clones >0.5% enriched in tumour were rarer in adenocarcinoma (roughly 35%) than squamous (75%). In adenocarcinoma, maximal tumour-associated clone frequency tracked TIL tumour reactivity. Lung adenocarcinomas had lower top 10 clone scores and clonality than squamous tumours.

The chain links TRBV6-1 to TRBJ1-4; 7 nucleotides match TRBD1. The source of this sequence is a human donor with non-small cell lung cancer. The material sequenced was lung tumor tissue. The DNA for the CDR3 is TGTGCCAGCAGTGAAGGAGGAGGGGGCGAAAAACTGTTTTTT. It is translated as CASSEGGGGEKLFF.